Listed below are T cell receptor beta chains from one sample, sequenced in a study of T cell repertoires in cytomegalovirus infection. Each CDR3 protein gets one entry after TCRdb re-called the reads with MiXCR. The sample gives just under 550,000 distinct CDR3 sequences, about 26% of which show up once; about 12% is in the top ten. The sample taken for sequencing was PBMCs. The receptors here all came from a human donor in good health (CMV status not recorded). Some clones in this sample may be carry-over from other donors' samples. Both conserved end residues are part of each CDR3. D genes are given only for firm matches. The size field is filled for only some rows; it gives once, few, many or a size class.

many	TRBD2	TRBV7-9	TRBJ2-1	CASSQTSGPYNEQFF	TGTGCCAGCAGTCAGACTAGCGGGCCCTACAATGAGCAGTTCTTC
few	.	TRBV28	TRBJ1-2	CASSFGNFLYGYTF	TGTGCCAGCAGTTTTGGCAATTTCCTCTATGGCTACACCTTC
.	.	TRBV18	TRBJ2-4	CASSPPNSRGNKNIQYF	TGTGCCAGCTCACCACCGAACTCCCGAGGAAACAAAAACATTCAGTACTTC
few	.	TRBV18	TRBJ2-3	CASSPRTPQTSTDTQYF	TGTGCCAGCTCACCCCGGACACCCCAAACTAGCACAGATACGCAGTATTTT
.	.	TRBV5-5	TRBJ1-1	CASSFSWMNTEAFF	TGTGCCAGCAGCTTTTCTTGGATGAACACTGAAGCTTTCTTT
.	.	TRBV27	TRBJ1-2	CASSLDLRGYTF	TGTGCCAGCAGTTTAGATCTGCGAGGCTACACCTTC
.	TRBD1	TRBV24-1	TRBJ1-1	CATSDSRGRNTEAFF	TGTGCCACCAGTGATTCCAGGGGGCGGAACACTGAAGCTTTCTTT
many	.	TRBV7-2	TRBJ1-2	CASSGGSRRDYGYTF	TGTGCCAGCAGCGGGGGCTCTCGAAGAGACTATGGCTACACCTTC
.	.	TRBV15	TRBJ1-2	CATSRAQQGLGYGYTF	TGTGCCACCAGCAGAGCTCAGCAGGGTTTAGGGTATGGCTACACCTTC
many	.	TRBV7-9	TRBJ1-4	CASSPGKKLFF	TGTGCCAGCAGCCCCGGGAAAAAACTGTTTTTT
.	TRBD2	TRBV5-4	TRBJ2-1	CASSDGLAGSGNEQFF	TGTGCCAGCAGCGACGGACTAGCGGGTTCCGGTAATGAGCAGTTCTTC
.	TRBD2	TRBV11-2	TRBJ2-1	CASSSGTSLSEQFF	TGTGCCAGCAGCTCCGGGACTAGTTTATCTGAGCAGTTCTTC
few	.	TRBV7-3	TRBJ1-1	CASSLSSSGNTEAFF	TGTGCCAGCAGCTTATCCTCAAGCGGGAACACTGAAGCTTTCTTT
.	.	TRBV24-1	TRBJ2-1	CATSDREGWSYNEQFF	TGTGCCACCAGTGATCGAGAAGGGTGGTCCTACAATGAGCAGTTCTTC
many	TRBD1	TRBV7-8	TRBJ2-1	CASSFSGTGYNEQFF	TGTGCCAGCAGCTTTTCCGGGACAGGGTACAATGAGCAGTTCTTC
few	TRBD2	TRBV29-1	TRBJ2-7	CSVALAGAYEQYF	TGCAGCGTTGCCTTGGCGGGAGCCTACGAGCAGTACTTC
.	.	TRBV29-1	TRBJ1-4	CSVVSEEKLFF	TGCAGCGTTGTTTCTGAAGAAAAACTGTTTTTT
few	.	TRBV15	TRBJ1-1	CATSRDGPVTMAFF	TGTGCCACCAGCAGAGATGGGCCAGTCACGATGGCTTTCTTT
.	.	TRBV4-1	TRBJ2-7	CASSQEWGYEQYF	TGCGCCAGCAGCCAAGAGTGGGGTTACGAGCAGTACTTC
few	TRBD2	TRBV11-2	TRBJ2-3	CASSLDRPGLALDTQYF	TGTGCCAGCAGCTTAGATCGGCCGGGACTAGCATTAGATACGCAGTATTTT
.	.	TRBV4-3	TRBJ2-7	CASSQSREFSYEQYF	TGCGCCAGCAGCCAATCCCGGGAATTCTCCTACGAGCAGTACTTC
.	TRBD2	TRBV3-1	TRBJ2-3	CASSQLAGAITDTQYF	TGTGCCAGCAGCCAGTTAGCGGGAGCTATCACAGATACGCAGTATTTT
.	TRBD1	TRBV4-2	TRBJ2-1	CASSQATGASYNEQFF	TGTGCCAGCAGCCAGGCGACAGGGGCCTCCTACAATGAGCAGTTCTTC
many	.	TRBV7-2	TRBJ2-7	CASSLHQGSPYEQYF	TGTGCCAGCAGCTTACATCAGGGGTCCCCTTACGAGCAGTACTTC
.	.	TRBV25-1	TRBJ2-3	CASSAMISTDTQYF	TGTGCCAGCTCAGCAATGATTAGCACAGATACGCAGTATTTT
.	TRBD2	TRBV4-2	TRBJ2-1	CASSQDEGGPPYNEQFF	TGTGCCAGCAGCCAAGATGAGGGAGGGCCCCCTTACAATGAGCAGTTCTTC
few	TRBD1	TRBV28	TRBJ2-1	CASSSWDRMNNEQFF	TGTGCCAGCAGTTCGTGGGACAGGATGAACAATGAGCAGTTCTTC
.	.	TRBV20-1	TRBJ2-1	CSASRGGSYNEQFF	TGCAGTGCTAGTCGAGGAGGTTCCTACAATGAGCAGTTCTTC
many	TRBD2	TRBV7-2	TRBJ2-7	CASSLDGSGWQYF	TGTGCCAGCAGCTTAGATGGTAGCGGGTGGCAGTACTTC
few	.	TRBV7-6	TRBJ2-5	CASSSIGRSGETQYF	TGTGCCAGCAGCTCTATAGGGCGATCCGGGGAGACCCAGTACTTC
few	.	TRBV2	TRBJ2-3	CASILFGTDTQYF	TGTGCCAGCATCTTGTTTGGCACAGATACGCAGTATTTT
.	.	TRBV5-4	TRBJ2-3	CASSFRLVDPQYF	TGTGCCAGCAGCTTCCGTCTTGTCGACCCGCAGTATTTT
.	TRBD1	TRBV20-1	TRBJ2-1	CSARVGTVTEQFF	TGCAGTGCTAGAGTCGGGACAGTCACTGAGCAGTTCTTC
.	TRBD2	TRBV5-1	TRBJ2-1	CASSTPGLATQNEQFF	TGCGCCAGCAGTACCCCGGGACTAGCTACTCAAAATGAGCAGTTCTTC
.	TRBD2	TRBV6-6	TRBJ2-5	CASRSGRANFETQYF	TGTGCCAGCAGGAGCGGGAGGGCCAATTTCGAGACCCAGTACTTC
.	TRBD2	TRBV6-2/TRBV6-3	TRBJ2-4	CASCRAGGTKNIQYF	TGTGCCAGCTGCCGAGCGGGAGGAACCAAAAACATTCAGTACTTC
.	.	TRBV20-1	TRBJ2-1	CSAQDPGRSTNEQFF	TGCAGTGCTCAAGATCCGGGACGTTCGACAAATGAGCAGTTCTTC
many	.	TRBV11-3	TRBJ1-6	CASSLWANSPLHF	TGTGCCAGCAGCCTATGGGCGAATTCACCCCTCCACTTT
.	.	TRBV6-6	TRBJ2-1	CASSSTARSNEQFF	TGTGCCAGCAGTTCCACCGCCCGATCAAATGAGCAGTTCTTC
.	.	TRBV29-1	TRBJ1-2	CSVEGTGSYGYTF	TGCAGCGTTGAGGGGACCGGTAGCTATGGCTACACCTTC
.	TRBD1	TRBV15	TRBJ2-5	CATSRGQASEATQYF	TGTGCCACCAGCAGGGGACAGGCCAGCGAAGCGACCCAGTACTTC
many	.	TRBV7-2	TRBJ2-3	CASSLVGPDTQYF	TGTGCCAGCAGCTTAGTTGGCCCAGATACGCAGTATTTT
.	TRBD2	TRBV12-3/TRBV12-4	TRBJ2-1	CATRAGLYYNEQFF	TGTGCCACCCGAGCGGGACTCTACTACAATGAGCAGTTCTTC
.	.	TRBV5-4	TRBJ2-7	CASSYDSYEQYF	TGTGCCAGCAGCTATGACTCCTACGAGCAGTACTTC